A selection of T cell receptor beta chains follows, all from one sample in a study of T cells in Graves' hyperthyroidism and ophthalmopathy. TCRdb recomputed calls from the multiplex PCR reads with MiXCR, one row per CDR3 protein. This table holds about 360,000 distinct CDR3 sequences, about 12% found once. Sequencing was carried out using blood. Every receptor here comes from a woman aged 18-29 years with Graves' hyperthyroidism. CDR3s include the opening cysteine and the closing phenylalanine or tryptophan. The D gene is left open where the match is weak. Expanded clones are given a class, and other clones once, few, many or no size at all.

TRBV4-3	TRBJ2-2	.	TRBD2	CASSREGTIGELFF	TGCGCCAGCAGCCGGGAGGGAACGATCGGGGAGCTGTTTTTT
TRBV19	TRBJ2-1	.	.	CASSPPAGPYNEQFF	TGTGCCAGTAGTCCTCCTGCGGGACCTTACAATGAGCAGTTCTTC
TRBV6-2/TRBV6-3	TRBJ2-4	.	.	CASGDTTISLAKNIQYF	TGTGCCAGCGGGGACACGACCATCTCACTAGCCAAAAACATTCAGTACTTC
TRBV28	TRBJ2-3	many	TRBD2	CASSLPFGLAGGPTDTQYF	TGTGCCAGCAGTTTACCTTTCGGACTAGCGGGAGGGCCGACAGATACGCAGTATTTT
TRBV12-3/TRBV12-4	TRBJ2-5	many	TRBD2	CASSLSSISGQTQYF	TGTGCCAGCAGTTTATCGAGTATTAGCGGGCAGACCCAGTACTTC
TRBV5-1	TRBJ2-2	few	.	CASSLSLTRYTGELFF	TGCGCCAGCAGCTTGAGTTTAACCCGTTACACCGGGGAGCTGTTTTTT
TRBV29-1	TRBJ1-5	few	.	CSVTQAIQPQHF	TGCAGCGTTACTCAGGCGATACAGCCCCAGCATTTT
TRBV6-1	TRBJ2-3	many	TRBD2	CASPRPLAGPGTDTQYF	TGTGCCAGCCCGAGGCCACTAGCGGGGCCAGGGACAGATACGCAGTATTTT
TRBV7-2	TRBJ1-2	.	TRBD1	CASSFIQGAQGYTF	TGTGCCAGCAGCTTCATACAGGGGGCGCAGGGCTACACCTTC
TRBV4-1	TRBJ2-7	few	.	CASSQARQLTYEQYF	TGCGCCAGCAGCCAAGCCCGGCAGCTCACCTACGAGCAGTACTTC
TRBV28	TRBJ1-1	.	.	CASSTPVQAFF	TGTGCCAGCAGTACTCCGGTTCAAGCTTTCTTT
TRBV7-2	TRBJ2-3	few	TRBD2	CASRPREGGVDAQYF	TGTGCCAGCAGACCTCGGGAGGGGGGTGTAGATGCGCAGTATTTT
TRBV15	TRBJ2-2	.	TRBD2	CATSPGLASAGELFF	TGTGCCACCAGCCCGGGACTAGCGAGCGCCGGGGAGCTGTTTTTT
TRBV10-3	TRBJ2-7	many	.	CAIRQETYEQYF	TGTGCCATCAGGCAGGAAACCTACGAGCAGTACTTC